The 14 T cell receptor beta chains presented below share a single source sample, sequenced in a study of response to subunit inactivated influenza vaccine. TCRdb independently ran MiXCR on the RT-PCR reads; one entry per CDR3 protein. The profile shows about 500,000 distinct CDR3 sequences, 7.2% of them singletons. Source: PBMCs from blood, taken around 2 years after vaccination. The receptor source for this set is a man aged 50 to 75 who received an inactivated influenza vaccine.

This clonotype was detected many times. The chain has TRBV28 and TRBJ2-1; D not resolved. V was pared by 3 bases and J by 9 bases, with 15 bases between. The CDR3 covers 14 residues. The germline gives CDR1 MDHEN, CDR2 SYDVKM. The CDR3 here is CASSFSARYGEQFF. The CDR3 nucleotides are TGTGCCAGCAGTTTCTCGGCCCGGTACGGTGAGCAGTTCTTC.

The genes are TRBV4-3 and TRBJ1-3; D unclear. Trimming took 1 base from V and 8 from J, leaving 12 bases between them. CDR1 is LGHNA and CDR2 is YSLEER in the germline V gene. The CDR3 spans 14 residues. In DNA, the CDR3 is TGCGCCAGCAGCCAAGGCCTCTTTGTTGACACCATATATTTT. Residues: CASSQGLFVDTIYF.

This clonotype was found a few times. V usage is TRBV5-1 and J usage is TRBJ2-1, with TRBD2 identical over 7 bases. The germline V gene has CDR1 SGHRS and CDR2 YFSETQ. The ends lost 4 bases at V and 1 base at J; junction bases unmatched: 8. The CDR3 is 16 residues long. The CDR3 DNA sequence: TGCGCCAGCAGCCAGGTTGGCGGGAGATCCTACAATGAGCAGTTCTTC. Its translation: CASSQVGGRSYNEQFF.

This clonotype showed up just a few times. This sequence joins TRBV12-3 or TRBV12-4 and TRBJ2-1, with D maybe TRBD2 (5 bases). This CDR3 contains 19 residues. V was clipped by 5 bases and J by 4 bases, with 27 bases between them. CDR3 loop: CASSHPGVKGIRLYNEQFF. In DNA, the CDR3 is TGTGCCAGCAGTCACCCCGGGGTCAAGGGAATCAGGCTGTACAATGAGCAGTTCTTC.

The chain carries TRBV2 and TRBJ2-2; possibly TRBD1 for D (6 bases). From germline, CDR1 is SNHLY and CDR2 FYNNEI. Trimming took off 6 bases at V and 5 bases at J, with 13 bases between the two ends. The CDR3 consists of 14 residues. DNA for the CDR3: TGTGCCAGCAGGGGACAAGTCGGGACCGGGGAGCTGTTTTTT. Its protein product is CASRGQVGTGELFF.

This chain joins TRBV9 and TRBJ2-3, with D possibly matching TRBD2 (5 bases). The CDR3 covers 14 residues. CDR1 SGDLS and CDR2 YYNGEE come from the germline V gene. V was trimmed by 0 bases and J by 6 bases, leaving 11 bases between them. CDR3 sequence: CASSVVRGWDTQYF. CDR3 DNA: TGTGCCAGCAGCGTAGTGAGAGGGTGGGATACGCAGTATTTT.

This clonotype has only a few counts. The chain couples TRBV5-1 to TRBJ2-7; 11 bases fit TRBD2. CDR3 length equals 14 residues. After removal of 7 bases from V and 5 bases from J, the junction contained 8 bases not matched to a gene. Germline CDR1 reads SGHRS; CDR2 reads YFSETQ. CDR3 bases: TGCGCCAGCTCCATAATAGCGGGAGGGGACGAGCAGTACTTC. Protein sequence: CASSIIAGGDEQYF.

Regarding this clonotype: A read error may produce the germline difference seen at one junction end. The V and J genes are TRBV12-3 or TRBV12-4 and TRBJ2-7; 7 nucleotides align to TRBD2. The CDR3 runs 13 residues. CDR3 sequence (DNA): TGTGCCAGCAGATTAGCGGGTACCTACGAGCAGTACTTC. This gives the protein CASRLAGTYEQYF.

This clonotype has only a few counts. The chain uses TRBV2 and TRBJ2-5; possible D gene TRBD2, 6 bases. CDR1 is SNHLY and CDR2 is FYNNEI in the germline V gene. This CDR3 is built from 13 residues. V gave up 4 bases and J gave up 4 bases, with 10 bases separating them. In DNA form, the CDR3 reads TGTGCCAGCAGTGCTTTCGGGAGAGAGACCCAGTACTTC. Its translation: CASSAFGRETQYF.

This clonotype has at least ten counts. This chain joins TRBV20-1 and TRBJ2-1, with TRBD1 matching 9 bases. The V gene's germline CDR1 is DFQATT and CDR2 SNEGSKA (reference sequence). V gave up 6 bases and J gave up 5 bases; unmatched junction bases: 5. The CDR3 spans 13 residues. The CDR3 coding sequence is TGCAGTGCCGTACAGGGGGCTGACAATGAGCAGTTCTTC. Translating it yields CSAVQGADNEQFF.

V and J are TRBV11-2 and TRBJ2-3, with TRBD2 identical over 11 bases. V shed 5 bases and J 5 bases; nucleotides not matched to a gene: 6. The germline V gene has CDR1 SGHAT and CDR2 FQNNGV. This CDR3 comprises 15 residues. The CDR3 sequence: CASSQTSGVGDTQYF. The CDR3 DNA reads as TGTGCCAGCAGCCAGACTAGCGGGGTTGGAGATACGCAGTATTTT.

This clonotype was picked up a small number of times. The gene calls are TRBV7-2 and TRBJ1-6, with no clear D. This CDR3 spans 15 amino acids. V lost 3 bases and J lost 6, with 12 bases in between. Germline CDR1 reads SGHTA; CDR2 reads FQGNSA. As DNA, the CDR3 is TGTGCCAGCAGCTTGGGTCAGCAACGTAATTCACCCCTCCACTTT. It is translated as CASSLGQQRNSPLHF. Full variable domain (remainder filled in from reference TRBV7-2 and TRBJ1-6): GAGVSQSPSNKVTEKGKDVELRCDPISGHTALYWYRQSLGQGLEFLIYFQGNSAPDKSGLPSDRFSAERTGGSVSTLTIQRTQQEDSAVYLCASSLGQQRNSPLHFGNGTRLTVT.

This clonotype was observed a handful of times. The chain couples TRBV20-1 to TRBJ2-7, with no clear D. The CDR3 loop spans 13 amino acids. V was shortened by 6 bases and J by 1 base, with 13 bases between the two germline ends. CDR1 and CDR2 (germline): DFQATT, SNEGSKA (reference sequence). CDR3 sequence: CSAWYSRSYEQYF. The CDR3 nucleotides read TGCAGTGCGTGGTATTCCCGTTCCTACGAGCAGTACTTC.

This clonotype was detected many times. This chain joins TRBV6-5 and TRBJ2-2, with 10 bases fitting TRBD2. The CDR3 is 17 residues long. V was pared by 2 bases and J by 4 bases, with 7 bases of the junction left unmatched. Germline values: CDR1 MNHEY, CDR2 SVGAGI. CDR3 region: CASSYTLAGASTGELFF. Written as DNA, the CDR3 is TGTGCCAGCAGTTACACGCTAGCGGGGGCTAGCACCGGGGAGCTGTTTTTT.